This T cell receptor beta chain originates from a study of human T cells and chemical hapten exposure. General observations from the study: Patch test score rose with PT1 expanded TCR count, significant at thresholds 8, 16 and 32, not 4. Large CDR3 similarity clusters arose significantly more often from expanded TCRs than from controls.

The CDR3 runs to 11 residues. V was shortened by 10 bases and J by 2 bases, with 8 bases between the two germline ends. Germline V lookup: CDR1 MDHEN, CDR2 SYDVKM. Turning to this clonotype: The antigen is not known.

Within the library, unique molecular identifiers were attached to each individual cDNA molecule. In the source study's methods: Per sample, the median was about 88,000 TCRs, with values from roughly 23,000 to 640,000. TCRdb fed the reads into MiXCR, producing one record per CDR3 protein. The V and J calls reflect TCRdb's pipeline rather than the authors' work. Here the sample spans roughly 150 distinct CDR3 sequences, 25% to 35% being singletons. Treatment described: therapeutic diphenylcyclopropenone sensitization with weekly scalp DPC. This TCR was recovered from an adult with alopecia areata. Some clones in this sample may be carry-over from other donors' samples. This table probably holds off-target reads from a library built for another chain. The chain couples TRBV28 to TRBJ1-2, with D maybe TRBD1 (5 bases). The specimen was whole blood, collected before DPC sensitization or 2, 6, or about 24 weeks after (not recorded which). CDR3 in amino acids: CATRQNYGYTF. The CDR3 bases are TGTGCCACGAGACAGAACTATGGCTACACCTTC.